The rows below give T cell receptor beta chains drawn from one sample of a study of T cells expressing NK-cell markers. TCRdb reworked the 5' RACE reads into one entry per CDR3 protein, no DNA. Its table records under 600,000 distinct CDR3 sequences. What was sequenced was blood T cells: a sorted CD56 or NKG2C T cell subset, CD4+ or CD8+ T cells, or bulk PBMC T cells (not recorded which). The receptors come from a woman in her 50s in good health. The CDR3 runs from the conserved cysteine through the conserved F or W.

v_call: TRBV6-5
j_call: TRBJ2-3
cdr3_aa: CATLSGSGLTDTQYF

v_call: TRBV20-1
j_call: TRBJ1-1
cdr3_aa: CSSYRRQGNTEAFF

v_call: TRBV5-1
j_call: TRBJ2-7
cdr3_aa: CASSLLGTGSNEQYF

v_call: TRBV2
j_call: TRBJ2-2
cdr3_aa: CASTGRAGGTGELFF

v_call: TRBV12-3/TRBV12-4
j_call: TRBJ2-1
cdr3_aa: CASSSVRLAGEGHNEQFF

v_call: TRBV7-9
j_call: TRBJ2-1
cdr3_aa: CASSLRQPNEQFF

v_call: TRBV29-1
j_call: TRBJ2-7
cdr3_aa: CSVGTSGRSAEQYF

v_call: TRBV7-9
j_call: TRBJ2-3
cdr3_aa: CASSIRGSGDTQYF

v_call: TRBV11-2
j_call: TRBJ2-1
cdr3_aa: CASSSLGLAGSLGEQFF

v_call: TRBV5-6
j_call: TRBJ2-7
cdr3_aa: CATYEAGDPYEQYF

v_call: TRBV3-1
j_call: TRBJ1-2
cdr3_aa: CASSPRLSGSTYGYTF

v_call: TRBV5-6
j_call: TRBJ2-1
cdr3_aa: CASSRYTGGDEQFF

v_call: TRBV29-1
j_call: TRBJ2-5
cdr3_aa: CSVQSLQGLETQYF

v_call: TRBV12-3/TRBV12-4
j_call: TRBJ2-3
cdr3_aa: CASRLAGGDSLYTQYF

v_call: TRBV3-1
j_call: TRBJ2-6
cdr3_aa: CASSLSEPHRTQYSGANVLTF

v_call: TRBV20-1
j_call: TRBJ2-5
cdr3_aa: CSASRLAEETQYF